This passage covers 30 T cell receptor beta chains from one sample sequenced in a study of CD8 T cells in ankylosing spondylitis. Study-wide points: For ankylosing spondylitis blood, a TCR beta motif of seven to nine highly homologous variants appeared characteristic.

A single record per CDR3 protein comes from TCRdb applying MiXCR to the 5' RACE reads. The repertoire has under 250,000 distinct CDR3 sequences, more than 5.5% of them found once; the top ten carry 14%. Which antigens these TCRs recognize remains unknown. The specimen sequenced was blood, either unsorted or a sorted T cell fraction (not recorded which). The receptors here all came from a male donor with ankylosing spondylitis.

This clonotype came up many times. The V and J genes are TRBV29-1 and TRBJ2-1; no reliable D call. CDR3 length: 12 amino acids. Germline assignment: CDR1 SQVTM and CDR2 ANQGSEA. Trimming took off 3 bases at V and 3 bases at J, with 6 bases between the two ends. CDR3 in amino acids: CSVELVYNEQFF. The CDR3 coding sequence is TGCAGCGTTGAGCTAGTCTACAATGAGCAGTTCTTC.

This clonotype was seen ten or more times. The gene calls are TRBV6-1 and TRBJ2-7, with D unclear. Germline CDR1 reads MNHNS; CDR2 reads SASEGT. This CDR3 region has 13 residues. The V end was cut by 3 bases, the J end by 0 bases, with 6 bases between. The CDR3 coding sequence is TGTGCCAGCAGTGAGGTAGTCTCCTACGAGCAGTACTTC. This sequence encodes CASSEVVSYEQYF.

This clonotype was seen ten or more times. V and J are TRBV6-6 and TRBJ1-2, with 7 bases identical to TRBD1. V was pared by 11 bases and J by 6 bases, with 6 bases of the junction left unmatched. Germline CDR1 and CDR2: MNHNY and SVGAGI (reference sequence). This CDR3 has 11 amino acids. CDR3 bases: TGTGCCGAGGGGACAGTTGATGGCTACACCTTC. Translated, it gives CAEGTVDGYTF.

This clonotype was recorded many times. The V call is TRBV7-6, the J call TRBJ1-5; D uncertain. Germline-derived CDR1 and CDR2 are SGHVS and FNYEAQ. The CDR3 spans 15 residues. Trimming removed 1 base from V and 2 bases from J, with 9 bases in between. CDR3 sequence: CASSLDGRGNQPQHF. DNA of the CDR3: TGTGCCAGCAGCTTAGATGGAAGAGGCAATCAGCCCCAGCATTTT.

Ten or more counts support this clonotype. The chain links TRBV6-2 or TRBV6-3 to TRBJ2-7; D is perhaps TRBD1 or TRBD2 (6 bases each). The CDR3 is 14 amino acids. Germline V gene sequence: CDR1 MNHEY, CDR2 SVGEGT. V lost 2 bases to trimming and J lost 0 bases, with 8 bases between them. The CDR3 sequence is CASSYGGPSYEQYF. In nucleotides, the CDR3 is TGTGCCAGCAGTTACGGGGGGCCCTCCTACGAGCAGTACTTC.

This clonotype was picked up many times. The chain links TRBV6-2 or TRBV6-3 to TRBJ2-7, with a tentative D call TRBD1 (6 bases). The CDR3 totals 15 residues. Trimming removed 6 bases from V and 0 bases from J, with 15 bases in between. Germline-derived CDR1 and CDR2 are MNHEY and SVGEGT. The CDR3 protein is CASRGKDRSSYEQYF. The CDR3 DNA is TGTGCCAGCAGGGGTAAGGACAGAAGCTCCTACGAGCAGTACTTC.

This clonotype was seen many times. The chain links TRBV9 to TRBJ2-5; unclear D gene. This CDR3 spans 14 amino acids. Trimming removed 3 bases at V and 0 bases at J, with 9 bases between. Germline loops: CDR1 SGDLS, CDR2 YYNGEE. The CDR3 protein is CASSAVGYQETQYF. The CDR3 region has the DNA TGTGCCAGCAGCGCCGTGGGATACCAAGAGACCCAGTACTTC.

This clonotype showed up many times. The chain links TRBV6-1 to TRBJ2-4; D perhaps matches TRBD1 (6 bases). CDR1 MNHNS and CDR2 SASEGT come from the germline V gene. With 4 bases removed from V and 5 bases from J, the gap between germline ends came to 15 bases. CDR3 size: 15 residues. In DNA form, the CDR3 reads TGTGCCAGCAGTGGTCTGGGGGCACTGCAAAACATTCAGTACTTC. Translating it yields CASSGLGALQNIQYF.

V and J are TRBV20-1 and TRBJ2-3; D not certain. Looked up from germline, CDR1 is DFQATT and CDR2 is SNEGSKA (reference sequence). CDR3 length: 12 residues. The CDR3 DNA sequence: TGCACTGTCACCAACCCCAGAGATACGCAGTATTTT. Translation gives CTVTNPRDTQYF.

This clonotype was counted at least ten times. CDR3 region: CASSLGTSQPQHF. The DNA of the CDR3 is TGTGCCAGCAGTTTGGGGACCTCTCAGCCCCAGCATTTT. The V gene is TRBV2, the J gene TRBJ1-5; D might be TRBD1 (5 bases). The CDR3 spans 13 residues. The V gene's germline CDR1 is SNHLY and CDR2 FYNNEI. Trimming removed 5 bases at V and 6 bases at J, with 11 bases between.

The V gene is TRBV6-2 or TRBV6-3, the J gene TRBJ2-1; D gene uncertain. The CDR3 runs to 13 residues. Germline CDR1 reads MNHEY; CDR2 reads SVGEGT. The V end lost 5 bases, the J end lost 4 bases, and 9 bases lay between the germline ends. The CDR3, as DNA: TGTGCCAGCAGTAGCTCCCTTTACAATGAGCAGTTCTTC. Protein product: CASSSSLYNEQFF.

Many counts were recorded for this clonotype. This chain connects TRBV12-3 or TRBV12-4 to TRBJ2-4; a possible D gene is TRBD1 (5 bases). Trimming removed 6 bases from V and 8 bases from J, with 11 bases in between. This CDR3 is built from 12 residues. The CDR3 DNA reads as TGTGCCAGCAGCTCAGGGTTGGACATTCAGTACTTC. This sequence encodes CASSSGLDIQYF.

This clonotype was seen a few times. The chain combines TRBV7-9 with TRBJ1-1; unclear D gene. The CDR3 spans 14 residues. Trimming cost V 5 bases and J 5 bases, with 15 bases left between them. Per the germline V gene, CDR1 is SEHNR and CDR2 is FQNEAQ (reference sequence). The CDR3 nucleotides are TGTGCCAGCAGCCTCGACACCGTTCCTACTGAAGCTTTCTTT. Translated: CASSLDTVPTEAFF.

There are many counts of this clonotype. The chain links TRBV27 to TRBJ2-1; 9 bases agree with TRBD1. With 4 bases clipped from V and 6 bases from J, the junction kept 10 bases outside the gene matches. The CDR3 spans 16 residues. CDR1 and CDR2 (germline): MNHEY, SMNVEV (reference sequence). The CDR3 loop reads CASSWGGTGIFNEQFF. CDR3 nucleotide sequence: TGTGCCAGCAGTTGGGGTGGGACAGGGATTTTCAATGAGCAGTTCTTC.

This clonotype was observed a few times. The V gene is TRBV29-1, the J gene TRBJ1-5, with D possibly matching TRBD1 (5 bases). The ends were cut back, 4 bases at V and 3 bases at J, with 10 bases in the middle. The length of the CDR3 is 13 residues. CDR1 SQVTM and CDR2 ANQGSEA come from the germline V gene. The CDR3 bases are TGCAGCGTTGGGCAGGGTTTCAATCAGCCCCAGCATTTT. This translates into CSVGQGFNQPQHF.

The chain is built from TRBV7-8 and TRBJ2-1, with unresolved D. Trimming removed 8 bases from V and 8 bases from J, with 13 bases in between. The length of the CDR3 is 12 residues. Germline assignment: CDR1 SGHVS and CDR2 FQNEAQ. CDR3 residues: CASRLGDYEQFF. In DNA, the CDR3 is TGTGCCAGCCGACTCGGCGACTATGAGCAGTTCTTC.

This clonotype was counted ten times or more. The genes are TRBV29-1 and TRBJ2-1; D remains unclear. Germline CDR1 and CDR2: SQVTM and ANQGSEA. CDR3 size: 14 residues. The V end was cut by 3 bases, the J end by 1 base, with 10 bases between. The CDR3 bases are TGCAGCGTTGATGATCCCGTTTCCTACAATGAGCAGTTCTTC. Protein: CSVDDPVSYNEQFF.

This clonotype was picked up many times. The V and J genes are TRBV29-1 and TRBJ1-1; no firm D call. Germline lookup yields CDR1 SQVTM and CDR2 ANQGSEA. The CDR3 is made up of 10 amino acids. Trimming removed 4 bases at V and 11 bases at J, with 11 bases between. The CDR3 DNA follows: TGCAGCGTTGCTGGCCGCGAGGCTTTCTTT. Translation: CSVAGREAFF.

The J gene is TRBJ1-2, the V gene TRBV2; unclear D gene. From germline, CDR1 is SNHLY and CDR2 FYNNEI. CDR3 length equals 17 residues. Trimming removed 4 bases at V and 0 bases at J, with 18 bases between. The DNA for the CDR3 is TGTGCCAGCAGTGGTGGGGAAAAAAAGCTTACTAACTATGGCTACACCTTC. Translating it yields CASSGGEKKLTNYGYTF.

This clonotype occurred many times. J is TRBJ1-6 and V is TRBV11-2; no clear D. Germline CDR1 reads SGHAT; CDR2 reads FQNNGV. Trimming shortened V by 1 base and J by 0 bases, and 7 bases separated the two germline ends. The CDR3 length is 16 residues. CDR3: CASSLGGSSYNSPLHF. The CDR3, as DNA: TGTGCCAGCAGCTTAGGAGGGAGCTCCTATAATTCACCCCTCCACTTT.

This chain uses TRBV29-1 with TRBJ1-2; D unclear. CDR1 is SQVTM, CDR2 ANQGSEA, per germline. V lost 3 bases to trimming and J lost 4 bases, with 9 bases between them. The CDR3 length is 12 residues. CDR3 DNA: TGCAGCGTTGACTCGTCGGTCTATGGCTACACCTTC. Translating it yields CSVDSSVYGYTF.

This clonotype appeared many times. CDR3 DNA sequence: TGTGCCAGCAGTTTCTCGGGACAGTACAATGAGCAGTTCTTC. Encoded protein: CASSFSGQYNEQFF. This chain connects TRBV28 to TRBJ2-1; 7 bases map to TRBD1. The CDR3 sequence is 14 residues long. Per germline, CDR1 MDHEN and CDR2 SYDVKM. Trimming removed 3 bases from V and 4 bases from J; junction bases left unmatched: 3.

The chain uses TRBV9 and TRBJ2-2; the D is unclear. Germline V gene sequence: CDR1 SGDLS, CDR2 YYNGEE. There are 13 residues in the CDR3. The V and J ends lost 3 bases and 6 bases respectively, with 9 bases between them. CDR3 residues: CASSGSNPGELFF. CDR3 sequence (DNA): TGTGCCAGCAGCGGAAGCAACCCCGGGGAGCTGTTTTTT. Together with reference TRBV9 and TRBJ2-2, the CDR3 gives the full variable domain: DSGVTQTPKHLITATGQRVTLRCSPRSGDLSVYWYQQSLDQGLQFLIQYYNGEERAKGNILERFSAQQFPDLHSELNLSSLELGDSALYFCASSGSNPGELFFGEGSRLTVL.

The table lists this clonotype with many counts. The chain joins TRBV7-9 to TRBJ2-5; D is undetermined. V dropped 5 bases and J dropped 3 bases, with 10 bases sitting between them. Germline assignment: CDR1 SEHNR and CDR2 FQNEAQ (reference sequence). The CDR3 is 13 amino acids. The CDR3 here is CASSPPGEETQYF. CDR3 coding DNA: TGTGCCAGCAGCCCCCCCGGTGAAGAGACCCAGTACTTC.

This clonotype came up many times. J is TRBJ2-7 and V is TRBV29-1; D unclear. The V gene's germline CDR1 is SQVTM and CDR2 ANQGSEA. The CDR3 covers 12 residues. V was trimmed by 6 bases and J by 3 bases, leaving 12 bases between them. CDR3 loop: CSVPGPLYEQYF. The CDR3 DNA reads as TGCAGCGTGCCGGGTCCACTCTACGAGCAGTACTTC.

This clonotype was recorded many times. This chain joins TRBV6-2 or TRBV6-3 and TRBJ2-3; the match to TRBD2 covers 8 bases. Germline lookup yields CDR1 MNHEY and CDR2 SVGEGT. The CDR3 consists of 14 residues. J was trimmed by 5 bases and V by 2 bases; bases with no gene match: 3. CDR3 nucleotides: TGTGCCAGCAGTTACGTGGGACTAGAAGATACGCAGTATTTT. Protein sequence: CASSYVGLEDTQYF.

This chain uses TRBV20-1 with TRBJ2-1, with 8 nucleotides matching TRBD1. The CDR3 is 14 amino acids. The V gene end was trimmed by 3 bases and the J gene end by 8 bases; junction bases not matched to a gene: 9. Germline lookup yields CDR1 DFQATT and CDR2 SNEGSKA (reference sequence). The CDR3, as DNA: TGCAGTGCTAGCCCATTGACAGGGGCGGATGAGCAGTTCTTC. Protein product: CSASPLTGADEQFF.

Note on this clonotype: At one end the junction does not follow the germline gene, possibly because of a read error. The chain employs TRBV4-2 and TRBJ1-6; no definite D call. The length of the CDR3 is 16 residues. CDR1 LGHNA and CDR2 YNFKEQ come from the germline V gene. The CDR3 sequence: CARSPGPPSYNSPLHF. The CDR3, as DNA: TGTGCCAGGAGCCCTGGGCCCCCGTCCTATAATTCACCCCTCCACTTT.

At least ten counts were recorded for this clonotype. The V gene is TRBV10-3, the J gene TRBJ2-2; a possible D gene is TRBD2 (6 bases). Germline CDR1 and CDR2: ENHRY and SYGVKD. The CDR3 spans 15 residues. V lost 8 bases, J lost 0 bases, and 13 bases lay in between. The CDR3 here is CAIRSSVSNTGELFF. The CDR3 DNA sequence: TGTGCCATCCGTTCTAGCGTATCGAACACCGGGGAGCTGTTTTTT.

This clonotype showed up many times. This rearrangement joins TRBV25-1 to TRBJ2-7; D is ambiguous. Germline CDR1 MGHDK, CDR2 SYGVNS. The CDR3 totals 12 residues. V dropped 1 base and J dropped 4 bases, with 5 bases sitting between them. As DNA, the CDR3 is TGTGCCAGCAGTGAATCCAGATACGAGCAGTACTTC. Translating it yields CASSESRYEQYF.